The 26 T cell receptor beta chains below all came from one sample that was sequenced in a study of beta chain features in type 1 diabetes. The entirety of the isolated RNA underwent reverse transcription, so expressed TCRB transcripts were sequenced. Using immunoSEQ multiplex PCR, the repertoire was profiled, and TCRdb retains in-frame clones only, with some absent. The table has 110,000 or so clones, about two fifths seen once; the top ten hold about 0.07%. Sequencing input: stem cell memory CD4+ T cells from blood. The receptors originated from a woman aged 18-29 years in good health.

The J gene is TRBJ2-5, the V gene TRBV4-2; TRBD2 is a possible D gene (5 bases). V was pared by 1 base and J by 5 bases, with 17 bases between. CDR3 size: 16 residues. The germline gives CDR1 LGHNA, CDR2 YNFKEQ. The CDR3 reads CASSQVEGSLGETQYF. CDR3 nucleotides: TGTGCCAGCAGCCAAGTTGAGGGCTCCTTGGGGGAGACCCAGTACTTC.

This clone occurred a few times. V and J are TRBV7-8 and TRBJ1-2, with D possibly TRBD1 on 5 matching bases. V was cut by 5 bases and J by 8 bases, with 15 bases left in between. This CDR3 contains 13 residues. The germline gives CDR1 SGHVS, CDR2 FQNEAQ. In DNA form, the CDR3 reads TGTGCCAGCAGCCAACCAGGGTTCGGAGGCTACACCTTC. The encoded protein is CASSQPGFGGYTF.

The rearrangement links TRBV21-1 to TRBJ2-2; the table's D call of TRBD2 was not tested on the DNA. TRBV21-1 is a pseudogene segment. This CDR3 spans 17 amino acids. Here the CDR3 reads CASSYRIGGGPGGELFF. DNA of the CDR3: TGTGCCAGCAGCTACCGGATCGGGGGAGGGCCGGGCGGGGAGCTGTTTTTT.

There are a few counts of this clone. The junction and the germline gene differ at one end; a read error may be behind it. Different DNA sequences within this sample yield the same CDR3. The chain has TRBV29-1 and TRBJ2-2; TRBD1 matches at 9 bases. The CDR3 extends over 16 amino acids. Germline V gene sequence: CDR1 SQVTM, CDR2 ANQGSEA. The CDR3 coding sequence is TGCAGCGTTGAAGATGACTCCACAGGGGGCACCGGGGAGCTGTTCTTT. Its translation: CSVEDDSTGGTGELFF.

Here the CDR3 reads CASSPGTGKWYF. The CDR3 nucleotides read TGCGCCAGCAGCCCAGGGACAGGGAAATGGTACTTC. This rearrangement joins TRBV5-1 to TRBJ2-7; 9 nucleotides match TRBD1. Per germline, CDR1 SGHRS and CDR2 YFSETQ. CDR3 length: 12 residues. V lost 4 bases, J lost 12 bases, and 8 bases stayed unmatched.

The rearrangement links TRBV28 to TRBJ2-6, with unresolved D. Trimming took off 7 bases at V and 0 bases at J, with 10 bases between the two ends. The CDR3 has 15 amino acids. Germline V gene sequence: CDR1 MDHEN, CDR2 SYDVKM. The CDR3 coding sequence is TGTGCCAGCATTCAACAGCCCTCTGGGGCCAACGTCCTGACTTTC. Translation: CASIQQPSGANVLTF.

This chain uses TRBV28 with TRBJ2-3, with no clear D. Germline V gene sequence: CDR1 MDHEN, CDR2 SYDVKM. CDR3 size: 12 residues. V lost 3 bases and J lost 3, with 4 bases in between. The CDR3 is CASSFQTDTQYF. DNA of the CDR3: TGTGCCAGCAGTTTTCAGACAGATACGCAGTATTTT.

The chain uses TRBV19 and TRBJ1-5; D call uncertain. The CDR3 length is 13 residues. Per germline, CDR1 LNHDA and CDR2 SQIVND (reference sequence). V gave up 3 bases and J gave up 7 bases, with 10 bases separating them. This chain's CDR3 is CASSIVGRQPQHF. CDR3 in DNA: TGTGCCAGTAGTATCGTAGGGAGACAGCCCCAGCATTTT. The variable domain in full, completed from reference TRBV19 and TRBJ1-5, reads DGGITQSPKYLFRKEGQNVTLSCEQNLNHDAMYWYRQDPGQGLRLIYYSQIVNDFQKGDIAEGYSVSREKKESFPLTVTSAQKNPTAFYLCASSIVGRQPQHFGDGTRLSIL.

The table lists this clone with a few counts. The V gene is TRBV28, the J gene TRBJ2-5; TRBD2 is a possible D gene (5 bases). The V gene lost 6 bases and the J gene lost 2 bases, with 19 bases spanning the gap. This CDR3 has 16 amino acids. The germline CDR1 and CDR2 sequences are MDHEN and SYDVKM. CDR3 sequence reads: CASRGSGGEHQETQYF. CDR3 DNA: TGTGCCAGCAGGGGCTCGGGTGGGGAGCATCAAGAGACCCAGTACTTC. Based on the CDR3 plus reference TRBV28 and TRBJ2-5, the full variable domain is DVKVTQSSRYLVKRTGEKVFLECVQDMDHENMFWYRQDPGLGLRLIYFSYDVKMKEKGDIPEGYSVSREKKERFSLILESASTNQTSMYLCASRGSGGEHQETQYFGPGTRLLVL.

This clone turned up a few times. The chain couples TRBV10-3 to TRBJ2-5; D is ambiguous. V shed 4 bases and J shed 0 bases, with 6 bases lying between them. Germline CDR1 is ENHRY and CDR2 is SYGVKD. This CDR3 comprises 13 residues. DNA for the CDR3: TGTGCCATCAGTGGAGCGAACCAAGAGACCCAGTACTTC. It specifies CAISGANQETQYF.

J is TRBJ1-2 and V is TRBV15; no clear D gene. Per the germline V gene, CDR1 is LNHNV and CDR2 is YYDKDF (reference sequence). The CDR3 has 12 residues. Trimming shortened V by 8 bases and J by 4 bases, and 11 bases separated the two germline ends. The CDR3 DNA sequence: TGTGCCACCGGAGAGGGTCCCTATGGCTACACCTTC. Translation gives CATGEGPYGYTF. Full variable domain (remainder filled in from reference TRBV15 and TRBJ1-2): DAMVIQNPRYQVTQFGKPVTLSCSQTLNHNVMYWYQQKSSQAPKLLFHYYDKDFNNEADTPDNFQSRRPNTSFCFLDIRSPGLGDTAMYLCATGEGPYGYTFGSGTRLTVV.

The count of this clone is one. The rearrangement joins TRBV5-1 to TRBJ2-1; 9 bases agree with TRBD2. V shed 4 bases and J 3 bases; nucleotides not matched to a gene: 14. Germline assignment: CDR1 SGHRS and CDR2 YFSETQ. The CDR3 is 18 residues long. This CDR3 reads CASSLLGSSGTIYNEQFF. DNA for the CDR3: TGCGCCAGCAGCCTTCTTGGGTCTAGCGGGACCATCTACAATGAGCAGTTCTTC.

This chain joins TRBV5-1 and TRBJ2-7, with unresolved D. The CDR3 loop spans 14 amino acids. The germline CDR1 and CDR2 sequences are SGHRS and YFSETQ. Trimming removed 1 base at V and 0 bases at J, with 8 bases between. The CDR3, as DNA: TGCGCCAGCAGCTTGCAGTCAAGCTCCTACGAGCAGTACTTC. Its protein is CASSLQSSSYEQYF.

The table lists this clone with a few counts. The rearrangement uses TRBV7-2 and TRBJ1-5; D uncertain. The germline V gene encodes CDR1 SGHTA and CDR2 FQGNSA. The CDR3 runs 13 residues. V gave up 5 bases and J gave up 6 bases, with 11 bases separating them. CDR3 protein: CASSPLRSQPQHF. CDR3 nucleotides: TGTGCCAGCAGCCCATTACGGAGTCAGCCCCAGCATTTT.

This clone was counted between two and nine times. J is TRBJ2-7 and V is TRBV30; possibly TRBD2 for D (8 bases). CDR1 is GTSNPN and CDR2 is SVGIG in the germline V gene (reference sequence). Trimming removed 1 base at V and 6 bases at J, with 19 bases between. This CDR3 has 15 residues. The CDR3 DNA reads as TGTGCCTGGAGTGAACTAGCGGCAGGGGGGTCCGAGCAGTACTTC. Its protein product is CAWSELAAGGSEQYF.

The J gene is TRBJ2-5, the V gene TRBV18; TRBD1 aligns across 7 bases. This CDR3 contains 14 residues. Germline CDR1 is KGHSH and CDR2 is LQKENI. Trimming cost V 2 bases and J 4 bases; bases outside gene matches: 4. Written as DNA, the CDR3 is TGTGCCAGCTCACCAAGAGGGGGCGGAGAGACCCAGTACTTC. Protein: CASSPRGGGETQYF. Full variable domain (missing parts from reference TRBV18 and TRBJ2-5): NAGVMQNPRHLVRRRGQEARLRCSPMKGHSHVYWYRQLPEEGLKFMVYLQKENIIDESGMPKERFSAEFPKEGPSILRIQQVVRGDSAAYFCASSPRGGGETQYFGPGTRLLVL.

The J gene is TRBJ1-4, the V gene TRBV18, with 11 bases lining up with TRBD1. Germline V CDR1 and CDR2: KGHSH, LQKENI. This CDR3 has 15 residues. The trim removed 0 bases at V and 6 bases at J, leaving 0 bases unmatched. The CDR3 DNA sequence: TGTGCCAGCTCACCACCGGGACAGGGGGATGAAAAACTGTTTTTT. Translation: CASSPPGQGDEKLFF.

The genes are TRBV2 and TRBJ1-1; D unclear. Trimming stripped 2 bases from V and 3 bases from J, with 10 bases between. Germline loops: CDR1 SNHLY, CDR2 FYNNEI. The CDR3 extends over 14 amino acids. Here the CDR3 reads CASSERRGHTEAFF. In DNA form, the CDR3 reads TGTGCCAGCAGTGAACGTAGAGGGCACACTGAAGCTTTCTTT. Filled out from reference TRBV2 and TRBJ1-1, the complete variable domain reads EPEVTQTPSHQVTQMGQEVILRCVPISNHLYFYWYRQILGQKVEFLVSFYNNEISEKSEIFDDQFSVERPDGSNFTLKIRSTKLEDSAMYFCASSERRGHTEAFFGQGTRLTVV.

The genes are TRBV28 and TRBJ1-2; D remains ambiguous. Between the trimmed V and J ends, which lost 3 bases and 6 bases, there was a span of 23 bases. Germline V CDR1 and CDR2: MDHEN, SYDVKM. This CDR3 is built from 17 residues. In nucleotides, the CDR3 is TGTGCCAGCAGTTTCACCCGACCGGGGATCGGTATACATGGCTACACCTTC. Encoded protein: CASSFTRPGIGIHGYTF.

This chain uses TRBV9 with TRBJ2-1, with a tentative D call TRBD1 (6 bases). The V end was cut by 0 bases, the J end by 4 bases, with 11 bases between. Germline V gene lookup returns CDR1 SGDLS and CDR2 YYNGEE. The CDR3 extends over 15 amino acids. CDR3 sequence reads: CASSVVGTKYNEQFF. The CDR3, as DNA: TGTGCCAGCAGCGTAGTAGGGACAAAATACAATGAGCAGTTCTTC.

This sequence joins TRBV15 and TRBJ2-7; possible D gene TRBD1, 5 bases. Looked up from germline, CDR1 is LNHNV and CDR2 is YYDKDF (reference sequence). The V end was cut by 0 bases, the J end by 2 bases, with 8 bases between. This CDR3 contains 14 residues. For the CDR3, the DNA is TGTGCCACCAGCAGAGATAAGGGGCCCTACGAGCAGTACTTC. This encodes CATSRDKGPYEQYF.

The sample holds a few counts of this clone. The chain carries TRBV6-5 and TRBJ2-7; a weak D match, TRBD1 (5 bases). This CDR3 contains 16 residues. Germline V CDR1 and CDR2: MNHEY, SVGAGI. Trimming left V 2 bases short and J 6 bases short, with 20 bases between. CDR3 in amino acids: CASSYGAELLLGEQYF. In DNA, the CDR3 is TGTGCCAGCAGTTACGGGGCGGAACTCCTCCTTGGCGAGCAGTACTTC.

Concerning this clone: At one of its ends the junction is not consistent with the germline gene, which may arise from a read error. The rearrangement joins TRBV4-1 to TRBJ1-4; D is perhaps TRBD1 (5 bases). Germline CDR1 and CDR2: MGHRA and YSYEKL. The CDR3 is 15 residues long. As DNA, the CDR3 is TGTGCCAGCAGCCGAGCCTCAGGGATGGACGAAAAACTGTTTTTT. The encoded protein is CASSRASGMDEKLFF.

The chain carries TRBV19 and TRBJ1-5; D remains unclear. Germline loops: CDR1 LNHDA, CDR2 SQIVND (reference sequence). The CDR3 has 13 residues. Trimming left V 6 bases short and J 7 bases short, with 13 bases between. CDR3 nucleotides: TGTGCCAGTAGCTTACTTATCGGGCAGCCCCAGCATTTT. Its protein is CASSLLIGQPQHF.

This chain links TRBV5-1 with TRBJ1-1; 7 nucleotides agree with TRBD1. Germline trimming cut 2 bases from V and 6 bases from J; bases unmatched to any gene: 13. CDR1 is SGHRS, CDR2 YFSETQ, per germline. The CDR3 loop spans 16 amino acids. The CDR3 sequence is CASSFPGRDRVPEAFF. CDR3 in DNA: TGCGCCAGCAGCTTCCCAGGACGTGACAGGGTTCCTGAAGCTTTCTTT.

This clone was recorded a few times. The chain is built from TRBV7-2 and TRBJ1-2; 9 bases line up with TRBD1. The CDR3 extends over 14 amino acids. Germline V gene sequence: CDR1 SGHTA, CDR2 FQGNSA. With 7 bases clipped from V and 6 bases from J, the junction kept 9 bases outside the gene matches. The CDR3 sequence is CASTPSGDRDGYTF. The CDR3 DNA sequence: TGTGCCAGCACCCCTAGTGGGGACAGGGATGGCTACACCTTC.